This is a list of T cell receptor beta chains from one sample in a study of cytomegalovirus exposure and HLA in healthy donors. Clones were read by immunoSEQ multiplex PCR, and TCRdb kept only the in-frame ones, dropping some. Found here are roughly 150,000 clones, more than 65% of them singletons; the top ten hold about 9.7%. The sequenced sample consisted of PBMCs. The origin of the receptors is a man aged 18 to 35 in good health and CMV-seropositive. The CDR3 runs from the conserved cysteine through the conserved F or W. The order of the fields is clone size, D gene, CDR3 length, J gene, V gene, CDR3 protein, CDR3 DNA. D genes are given only for firm matches. Size is stated for part of the rows, as once, few or many counts, or as a class when the clone is expanded.

>few|TRBD2|15|TRBJ2-7|TRBV5-1
CASSSVGGGPYEQYF
TGCGCCAGCAGCTCGGTTGGGGGAGGGCCCTACGAGCAGTACTTC
>few|-|12|TRBJ1-1|TRBV10-2
CARPRGRAEAFF
TGCGCCAGGCCTCGGGGGAGGGCTGAAGCTTTCTTT
>few|-|17|TRBJ2-7|TRBV5-6
CASSLWRGRNKAYEQYF
TGTGCCAGCAGCTTGTGGAGGGGGCGGAATAAGGCCTACGAGCAGTACTTC
>-|-|13|TRBJ2-2|TRBV5-1
CASSLGRTGELFF
TGCGCCAGCAGTCTCGGCAGGACCGGGGAGCTGTTTTTT
>-|TRBD2|13|TRBJ2-7|TRBV11-2
CAITTRTSGEQYF
TGTGCCATCACCACCCGGACTAGCGGCGAGCAGTACTTC
>-|TRBD2|19|TRBJ2-1|TRBV15
CATSRDLSGAGGQYNEQFF
TGTGCCACCAGCAGAGATTTGAGCGGAGCGGGAGGCCAGTACAATGAGCAGTTCTTC
>-|-|13|TRBJ2-5|TRBV4-1
CASSSGFQETQYF
TGCGCCAGCAGCTCCGGGTTTCAAGAGACCCAGTACTTC
>-|-|17|TRBJ2-2|TRBV28
CASSYLRRSSSTGELFF
TGTGCCAGCAGTTATCTACGACGTTCCTCTAGCACCGGGGAGCTGTTTTTT
>-|TRBD1|15|TRBJ2-3|TRBV5-1
CASRSGTGSTDTQYF
TGCGCCAGCCGTTCCGGGACAGGGAGCACAGATACGCAGTATTTT
>-|TRBD1|14|TRBJ2-7|TRBV19
CASSFGQGGYEQYF
TGTGCCAGTAGTTTCGGACAGGGAGGCTACGAGCAGTACTTC
>-|TRBD1|18|TRBJ2-5|TRBV11-2
CASSLDRGTGTLQETQYF
TGTGCCAGCAGCTTAGATCGGGGGACAGGGACACTCCAAGAGACCCAGTACTTC
>-|-|14|TRBJ1-2|TRBV2
CASSDGLGAEGYTF
TGTGCCAGCAGTGATGGTTTGGGGGCAGAGGGCTACACCTTC
>-|-|14|TRBJ2-2|TRBV5-6
CASGFAPSGGELFF
TGTGCCAGCGGGTTCGCCCCGTCGGGCGGGGAGCTGTTTTTT
>-|-|15|TRBJ1-4|TRBV19
CASSLGTATNEKLFF
TGTGCCAGTAGTCTCGGGACTGCAACTAATGAAAAACTGTTTTTT
>-|-|14|TRBJ1-1|TRBV10-2
CASKVRSENTEAFF
TGCGCCAGCAAGGTCAGGTCTGAGAACACTGAAGCTTTCTTT
>-|TRBD1|15|TRBJ1-2|TRBV9
CASSVALQGSYGYTF
TGTGCCAGCAGCGTGGCCTTACAGGGGTCCTATGGCTACACCTTC
>-|TRBD1|15|TRBJ1-4|TRBV28
CASSLPTGGGEKLFF
TGTGCCAGCAGTTTACCGACAGGGGGAGGGGAAAAACTGTTTTTT
>-|-|12|TRBJ2-7|TRBV30
CAWSGAVYEQYF
TGTGCCTGGAGTGGGGCAGTATACGAGCAGTACTTC
>once|-|10|TRBJ2-5|TRBV2
CASSRETQYF
TGTGCCAGCTCACGGGAGACCCAGTACTTC
>-|-|12|TRBJ2-7|TRBV12-5
CASGLDRDEQYF
TGTGCTAGTGGCTTAGACCGGGACGAGCAGTACTTC
>-|TRBD1|15|TRBJ1-5|TRBV2
CASSPTGGVHQPQHF
TGTGCCAGCAGTCCGACAGGGGGCGTCCATCAGCCCCAGCATTTT
>-|TRBD2|17|TRBJ2-2|TRBV27
CASSQEGTSSNTGELFF
TGTGCCAGCAGCCAAGAAGGGACTAGCTCGAACACCGGGGAGCTGTTTTTT
>-|TRBD1|17|TRBJ2-5|TRBV5-1
CASRPHGTGGAGETQYF
TGCGCCAGCAGACCACATGGGACAGGGGGCGCGGGGGAGACCCAGTACTTC
>-|TRBD2|15|TRBJ2-7|TRBV7-8
CASNSLAGAGYEQYF
TGTGCCAGCAACTCCTTAGCGGGAGCAGGATACGAGCAGTACTTC
>-|-|15|TRBJ1-2|TRBV9
CASSDSLIVNYGYTF
TGTGCCAGCAGCGATAGTCTTATCGTAAACTATGGCTACACCTTC
>few|-|15|TRBJ1-1|TRBV6-5
CASSLSSGGNTEAFF
TGTGCCAGCAGTTTGAGTTCGGGGGGGAACACTGAAGCTTTCTTT
>-|-|14|TRBJ2-7|TRBV7-9
CASTGGGSLYEQYF
TGTGCCAGCACCGGGGGTGGTTCTTTGTACGAGCAGTACTTC
>-|TRBD1|14|TRBJ1-1|TRBV7-8
CASSFTGDSTEAFF
TGTGCCAGCAGCTTCACAGGGGATTCCACTGAAGCTTTCTTT
>-|-|16|TRBJ1-3|TRBV11-2
CASSLHGSSSGNTIYF
TGTGCCAGCAGCCTCCACGGGAGCAGCTCTGGAAACACCATATATTTT
>few|-|14|TRBJ2-7|TRBV29-1
CSAAGQIAPYEQYF
TGCAGCGCCGCGGGACAGATAGCCCCGTACGAGCAGTACTTC
>-|TRBD1|14|TRBJ1-1|TRBV6-6
CASSSDRRDTEAFF
TGTGCCAGCAGTTCGGACAGGCGGGACACTGAAGCTTTCTTT
>few|TRBD2|19|TRBJ2-1|TRBV7-2
CASSLMAGRGASGNDEQFF
TGTGCCAGCAGCTTAATGGCGGGCCGGGGGGCTAGCGGGAACGATGAGCAGTTCTTC
>-|TRBD1|16|TRBJ2-3|TRBV4-2
CASSPRDRSSTDTQYF
TGTGCCAGCAGCCCCCGGGACAGATCTAGCACAGATACGCAGTATTTT
>-|TRBD1|14|TRBJ1-2|TRBV19
CASVQTGENDGYTF
TGTGCCAGCGTACAGACAGGGGAAAATGATGGCTACACCTTC
>-|-|14|TRBJ2-7|TRBV11-2
CASSLAGISYEQYF
TGTGCCAGCAGCTTAGCGGGGATCTCCTACGAGCAGTACTTC
>-|-|13|TRBJ1-5|TRBV18
CASSKGVDQPQHF
TGTGCCAGCTCGAAGGGGGTGGATCAGCCCCAGCATTTT
>-|-|15|TRBJ2-7|TRBV2
CASSVFGGTPYERYF
TGTGCCAGCAGTGTTTTTGGTGGGACTCCATATGAGCGGTACTTC
>-|TRBD2|12|TRBJ2-1|TRBV7-2
CASRGLAGEQFF
TGTGCCAGCAGGGGACTAGCAGGCGAGCAGTTCTTC
>-|TRBD1|17|TRBJ1-5|TRBV9
CASSVAPDRGENQPQHF
TGTGCCAGCAGCGTAGCTCCGGACAGGGGAGAGAATCAGCCCCAGCATTTT
>-|-|16|TRBJ2-2|TRBV4-1
CASRRGSGTNTGELFF
TGCGCCAGCAGACGAGGTAGTGGAACGAACACCGGGGAGCTGTTTTTT